This section outlines one T cell receptor beta chain sequence together with its context. Germline V gives CDR1 SGHAT, CDR2 FQNNGV. V lost 1 base, J lost 1 base, and 11 bases lay in between. The CDR3 loop spans 16 amino acids. This specimen belongs to a study of T cells after somatic rescue of genetic block. Repertoires were generated with immunoSEQ multiplex PCR, while TCRdb's copy carries only in-frame clones and drops some. The sample lists about 12,000 clones, around 73% occurring once. This clonotype was obtained from a boy younger than 18. The material sequenced was peripheral blood mononuclear cells (PBMCs). V and J are TRBV11-2 and TRBJ2-1, with D possibly TRBD2 on 6 matching bases. DNA of the CDR3: TGTGCCAGCAGCTTAGGCCGCGGACTATCCTACAATGAGCAGTTCTTC. Amino acids: CASSLGRGLSYNEQFF.